This TCR beta chain was sequenced in a study of OX40 agonist ivuxolimab in advanced cancers. Looking at the study overall: Prior therapy, whether anti-PD-1, anti-PD-L1 or anti-CTLA-4, was allowed, and more than 35% had some. Partial responses were achieved by three patients: one hepatocellular carcinoma, two cutaneous melanoma.

This clone showed up just a few times. The antigen is unknown. Study conclusions and caveats: Clonal expansion by week 6 occurred in CD4+ and CD8+ blood T cells (at 0.1 to 3.0 mg/kg).

Generated by immunoSEQ multiplex PCR, the TCRdb table keeps only in-frame clones and is missing some. The table has about 21,000 clones, under 90% seen once. V dropped 5 bases and J dropped 3 bases, with 20 bases sitting between them. The germline CDR1 and CDR2 sequences are MNHEY and SMNVEV (reference sequence). This CDR3 contains 16 residues. The genes are TRBV27 and TRBJ2-7; D perhaps matches TRBD2 (5 bases). Source: CD4+ or CD8+ T cells sorted from blood, taken in a trial of the OX40 agonist ivuxolimab. The sequence derives from an adult with an advanced solid tumor such as melanoma, head and neck, liver or kidney cancer. The CDR3 loop is CASSQDLSGIGYEQYF. The CDR3 DNA sequence: TGTGCCAGCAGTCAAGACCTCTCGGGGATAGGCTACGAGCAGTACTTC.